This T cell receptor beta chain comes out of a study of beta chain features in type 1 diabetes. TCRB transcripts that were expressed got sequenced, as all of the isolated RNA had been reverse transcribed. Repertoires were generated with immunoSEQ multiplex PCR, while TCRdb's copy carries only in-frame clones and drops some. Seen here are 360,000 or so clones, around a fifth observed once, and the top ten hold about 0.044%. Germline CDR1 and CDR2: SGHRS and YFSETQ. The J segment lost 4 bases and the V segment lost 0 bases, leaving 4 bases of the junction unmatched. The CDR3 length is 15 residues. This TCR derives from a woman between 18 and 30 years old in good health. The sequenced sample was naive CD4+ T cells from blood. The genes are TRBV5-1 and TRBJ2-7, with TRBD1 matching over 10 bases. CDR3 DNA: TGCGCCAGCAGCTTGGGCGGACAGGGGGTGTACGAGCAGTACTTC. It translates to CASSLGGQGVYEQYF.